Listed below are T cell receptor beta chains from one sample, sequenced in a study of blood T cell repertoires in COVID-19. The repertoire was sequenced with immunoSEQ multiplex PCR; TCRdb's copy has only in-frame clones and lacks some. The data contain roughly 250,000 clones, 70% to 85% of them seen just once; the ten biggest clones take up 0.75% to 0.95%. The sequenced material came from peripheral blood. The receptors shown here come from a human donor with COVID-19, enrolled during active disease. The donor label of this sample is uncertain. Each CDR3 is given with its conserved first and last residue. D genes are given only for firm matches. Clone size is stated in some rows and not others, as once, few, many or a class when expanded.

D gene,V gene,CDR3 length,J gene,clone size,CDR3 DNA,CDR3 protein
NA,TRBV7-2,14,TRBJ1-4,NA,TGTGCCAGCAGCTTAGAATCCAGCGGTGAAAAACTGTTTTTT,CASSLESSGEKLFF
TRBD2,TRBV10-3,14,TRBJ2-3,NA,TGTGCCATCAGTGAGGGGACTAGCGGTAATACGCAGTATTTT,CAISEGTSGNTQYF
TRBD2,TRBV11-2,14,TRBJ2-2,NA,TGTGCCAGCAGCTGGGGACTACGAACCGGGGAGCTGTTTTTT,CASSWGLRTGELFF
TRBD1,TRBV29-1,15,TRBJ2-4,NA,TGCAGCGTTGAAGTGAACAGGGGGGCCAATGACATTCAGTACTTC,CSVEVNRGANDIQYF
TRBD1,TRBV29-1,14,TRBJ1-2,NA,TGCAGCGTAACCGAGACAGGGGAAGCCTATGGCTACACCTTC,CSVTETGEAYGYTF
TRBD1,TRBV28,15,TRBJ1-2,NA,TGTGCCACCCATCCCGGGGGACAGATTAAGTTTTCGTCCACCTTC,CATHPGGQIKFSSTF
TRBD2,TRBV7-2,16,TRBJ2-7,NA,TGTGCCAGCAGCTTAGCGGGGACTAGCGGGGCCTACGAGCAGTACTTC,CASSLAGTSGAYEQYF
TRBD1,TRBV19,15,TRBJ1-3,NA,TGTGCCAGTAGTAACCAGGGGGACTCTGGAAACACCATATATTTT,CASSNQGDSGNTIYF
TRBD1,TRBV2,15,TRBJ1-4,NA,TGTGCCAGCAGTCCCCGACAGGGGCGGAATGAAAAACTGTTTTTT,CASSPRQGRNEKLFF
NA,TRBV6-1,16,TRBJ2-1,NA,TGTGCCAGCAGTGAAGCGGTGGGGAGGCCCACAGATGAGCAGTTCTTC,CASSEAVGRPTDEQFF
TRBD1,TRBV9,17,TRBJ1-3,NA,TGTGCCAGCAGCCCCGGGACAGGGGGTAACTCTGGAAACACCATATATTTT,CASSPGTGGNSGNTIYF
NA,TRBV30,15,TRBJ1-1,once,TGTGCCTGGAGTGTTGGTTCTTACGGGGACACTGAAGCTTTCTTT,CAWSVGSYGDTEAFF
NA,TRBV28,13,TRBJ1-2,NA,TGTGCCAGCAGTCTCCCCAGGGGTTACGGCTACACCTTC,CASSLPRGYGYTF
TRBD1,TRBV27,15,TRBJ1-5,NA,TGTGCCAGCAGTTTGGCAGGGGGCCCTAATCAGCCCCAGCATTTT,CASSLAGGPNQPQHF
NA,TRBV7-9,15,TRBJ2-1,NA,TGTGCCAGCAGCTTAGAGTGGGGGCCCTCCAATGAGCAGTTCTTC,CASSLEWGPSNEQFF
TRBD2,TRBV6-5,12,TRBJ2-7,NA,TGTGCCAGCAGCCGCGGGAGTTACGAGCAGTACTTC,CASSRGSYEQYF
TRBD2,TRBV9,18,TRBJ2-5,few,TGTGCCAGCAGCCCCGCCTTGGGGATAGCGGGAGACCAAGAGACCCAGTACTTC,CASSPALGIAGDQETQYF
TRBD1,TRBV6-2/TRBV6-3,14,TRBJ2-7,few,TGTGCCAGCAGTTACTCGACAGGGGGGTACGAGCAGTACTTC,CASSYSTGGYEQYF
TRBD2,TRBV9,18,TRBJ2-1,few,TGTGCCAGCAGCCCAAGGCGGACTAGCGGTCTTCAGGGGGGTGAGCAGTTCTTC,CASSPRRTSGLQGGEQFF
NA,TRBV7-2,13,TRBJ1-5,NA,TGTGCCAGCAGCTCAGACAGGTACCAGCCCCAGCATTTT,CASSSDRYQPQHF
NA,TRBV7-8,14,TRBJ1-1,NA,TGTGCCAGCGTAATGAGGGTGGATGGCGCTGAAGCTTTCTTT,CASVMRVDGAEAFF
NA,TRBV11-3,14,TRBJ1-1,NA,TGTGCCAGCAGCTTAGGAGGCATGAACACTGAAGCTTTCTTT,CASSLGGMNTEAFF
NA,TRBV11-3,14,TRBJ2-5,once,TGTGCCAGCAGCTGGGGTGGCGGGGCAGAGACCCAGTACTTC,CASSWGGGAETQYF
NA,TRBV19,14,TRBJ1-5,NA,TGTGCCAGTAGTTCCCGAGGAGGGGAACGGCCCCAGCATTTT,CASSSRGGERPQHF
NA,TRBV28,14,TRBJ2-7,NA,TGTGCCAGCAGTTGGGGTAGGGGGAAAACCGAGCAGTACTTC,CASSWGRGKTEQYF
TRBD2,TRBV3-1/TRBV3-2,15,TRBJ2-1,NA,TGTGCCAGCAGCCAAGTGGGACTAGATCACAATGAGCAGTTCTTC,CASSQVGLDHNEQFF
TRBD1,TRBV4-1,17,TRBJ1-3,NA,TGCGCCAGCAGCCAAGCTAGGACAGGGCTATCTGGAAACACCATATATTTT,CASSQARTGLSGNTIYF
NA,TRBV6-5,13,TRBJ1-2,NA,TGTGCCAGCACTTTGGACAGAAGCGGAGGCTACACCTTC,CASTLDRSGGYTF
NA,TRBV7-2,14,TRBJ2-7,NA,TGTGCCAGCAGCTTAGGCGGATTCTCCTACGAGCAGTACTTC,CASSLGGFSYEQYF
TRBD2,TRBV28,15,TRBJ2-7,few,TGTGCCAGCAGTTCACAAGGACTAGCCTCCTACGAGCAGTACTTC,CASSSQGLASYEQYF
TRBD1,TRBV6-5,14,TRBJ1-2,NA,TGTGCCAGCAGTAACCCCGGGACAGTCTATGGCTACACCTTC,CASSNPGTVYGYTF
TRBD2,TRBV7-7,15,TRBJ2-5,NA,TGTGCTAGCAGCTTAGCGGCTAGCGGACAAGAGACCCAGTACTTC,CASSLAASGQETQYF
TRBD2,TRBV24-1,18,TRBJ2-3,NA,TGTGCCACCAGTGACCCCCGAGGGTGGCGGGGGAGCACAGATACGCAGTATTTT,CATSDPRGWRGSTDTQYF
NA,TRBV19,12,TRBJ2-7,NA,TGTGCCAGTAGTATCGGTTCGTCCGAGCAGTACTTC,CASSIGSSEQYF
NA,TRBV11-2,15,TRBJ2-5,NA,TGTGCCAGCAGCTTAGTAATTGGCGGACAAGAGACCCAGTACTTC,CASSLVIGGQETQYF
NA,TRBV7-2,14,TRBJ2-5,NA,TGTGCCAGCAGCGCCCAAAGGGCAGGGGAGACCCAGTACTTC,CASSAQRAGETQYF
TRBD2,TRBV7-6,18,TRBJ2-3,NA,TGTGCCAGCAGCTCCCAGCCGGGACTAGCGGGAGTGGGAGATACGCAGTATTTT,CASSSQPGLAGVGDTQYF
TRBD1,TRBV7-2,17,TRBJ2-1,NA,TGTGCCAGCAGCTTAGCGCAGACAGGGAGCTCCTACAATGAGCAGTTCTTC,CASSLAQTGSSYNEQFF
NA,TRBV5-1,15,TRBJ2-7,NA,TGCGCCAGCAGTTTCGGGACTGGACTGTCCTACGAGCAGTACTTC,CASSFGTGLSYEQYF
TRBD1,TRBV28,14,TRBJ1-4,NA,TGTGCCAGCAGTTTTGACAGGGGTAGGGAAAAACTGTTTTTT,CASSFDRGREKLFF
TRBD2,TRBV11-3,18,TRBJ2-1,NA,TGTGCCAGCAGCTTAGAGGCTAGCGGGAGGGCCGGAGGCAATGAGCAGTTCTTC,CASSLEASGRAGGNEQFF
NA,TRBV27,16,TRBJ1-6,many,TGTGCCAGCAGTTTAACGGGGGGCCTCTATAATTCACCCCTCCACTTT,CASSLTGGLYNSPLHF
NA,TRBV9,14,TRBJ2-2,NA,TGTGCCAGCAGCGTAGGATCGCGTACCGGGGAGCTGTTTTTT,CASSVGSRTGELFF
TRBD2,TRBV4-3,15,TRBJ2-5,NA,TGCGCCAGCAGCCCAGCGGGAGGGCCGGGCGAGACCCAGTACTTC,CASSPAGGPGETQYF
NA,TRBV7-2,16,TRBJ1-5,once,TGTGCCAGCAGCTTAGAGGGGGGGCGGGTCAATCAGCCCCAGCATTTT,CASSLEGGRVNQPQHF
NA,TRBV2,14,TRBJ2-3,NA,TGTGCCAGCAGTGGACAGCTAAGCACAGATACGCAGTATTTT,CASSGQLSTDTQYF
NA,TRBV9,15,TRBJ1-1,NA,TGTGCCAGCAGCGTAGTTACAGGGTCAAACACTGAAGCTTTCTTT,CASSVVTGSNTEAFF
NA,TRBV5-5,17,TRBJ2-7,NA,TGTGCCAGCAGCTTCTCTACGGGTAAGGGGTCGGCCTACGAGCAGTACTTC,CASSFSTGKGSAYEQYF
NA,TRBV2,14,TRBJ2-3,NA,TGTGCCAGCAGTGTTGACAGGCACACAGATACGCAGTATTTT,CASSVDRHTDTQYF
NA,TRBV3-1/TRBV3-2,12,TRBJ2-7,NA,TGTGCCAGCTCTGGCGGGAACCACGAGCAGTACTTC,CASSGGNHEQYF
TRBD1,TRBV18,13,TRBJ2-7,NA,TGTGCCAGCTCATACGACAGGGACTACGAGCAGTACTTC,CASSYDRDYEQYF